The entry below gives a single T cell receptor beta chain sequence along with its context. No antigen is known for it. Per the germline V gene, CDR1 is SGHNT and CDR2 is YENEEA. The length of the CDR3 is 15 residues. V lost 5 bases to trimming and J lost 1 base; unmatched junction nucleotides: 7. Donors counted as nominally healthy when sampled, yet unrecorded immune exposures were likely. The sample comes from a study of cytomegalovirus exposure and HLA in healthy donors. General observations from the study: TCR beta chains associated with HLA were, in a later analysis, more clonally expanded than equally common others.

Researchers ran the PCR with 60 Vbeta and 13 Jbeta primers. Sequencing was performed with immunoSEQ multiplex PCR; in TCRdb, only in-frame clones are kept and a portion is missing. Seen here are about 82,000 clones, about 74% observed once, and the top ten hold around 6.4%. The V call is TRBV11-3, the J call TRBJ2-7, with TRBD1 matching 8 bases. This receptor was obtained from a woman between 50 and 59 years old in good health and CMV-seropositive. The sample was PBMCs. The CDR3 sequence is CASSPRDRSSYEQYF. The CDR3 nucleotides read TGTGCCAGCAGCCCTCGGGACAGGAGTTCCTACGAGCAGTACTTC.